Listed here are 5 T cell receptor beta chains from one sample, sequenced in a study of cytomegalovirus exposure and HLA in healthy donors. Only in-frame clones appear in the TCRdb table, and some are missing; sequencing was by immunoSEQ multiplex PCR. The sample lists fewer than 70,000 clones; 95% were seen once. The sample consisted of PBMCs. The origin of the receptors is a woman aged 18-35 years in good health and CMV-seropositive.

The chain joins TRBV6-1 to TRBJ1-1, with 11 positions matching TRBD1. Germline CDR1 is MNHNS and CDR2 is SASEGT. The CDR3 length is 17 residues. Trimming cost V 2 bases and J 1 base; bases outside gene matches: 6. CDR3 sequence reads: CASSERTGGVGNTEAFF. DNA of the CDR3: TGTGCCAGCAGTGAACGGACAGGGGGCGTTGGGAACACTGAAGCTTTCTTT.

The chain joins TRBV5-1 to TRBJ2-7, with TRBD1 as a possible D gene (5 bases). Germline CDR1 SGHRS, CDR2 YFSETQ. Trimming took off 3 bases at V and 1 base at J, with 11 bases between the two ends. The CDR3 loop spans 14 amino acids. The CDR3 sequence: CASSYDSPSYEQYF. The CDR3 nucleotides are TGCGCCAGCAGCTACGACAGCCCTTCCTACGAGCAGTACTTC.

The gene calls are TRBV6-5 and TRBJ1-4; TRBD1 agrees at 9 bases. Per germline, CDR1 MNHEY and CDR2 SVGAGI. The CDR3 spans 15 residues. V was pared by 6 bases and J by 7 bases, with 9 bases of the junction left unmatched. CDR3: CASSNGGQGGEKLFF. As DNA, the CDR3 is TGTGCCAGCAGCAACGGGGGACAGGGCGGTGAAAAACTGTTTTTT.

The chain couples TRBV27 to TRBJ2-7; D not resolved. Trimming left V 5 bases short and J 4 bases short, with 6 bases between. From germline, CDR1 is MNHEY and CDR2 SMNVEV (reference sequence). CDR3 size: 11 residues. The CDR3 region is CASSEAYEQYF. The CDR3 DNA is TGTGCCAGCAGTGAGGCTTACGAGCAGTACTTC.

The chain links TRBV10-3 to TRBJ1-3; possible D gene TRBD1, 5 bases. Trimming left V 3 bases short and J 8 bases short, with 11 bases between. The CDR3 totals 13 residues. Germline V gives CDR1 ENHRY, CDR2 SYGVKD. CDR3 protein: CAISDVKGDTIYF. The CDR3 nucleotides are TGTGCCATCAGTGACGTGAAAGGGGACACCATATATTTT.